These 30 T cell receptor beta chains were all obtained from the same sample, sequenced in a study of OX40 agonist ivuxolimab in advanced cancers. Method: immunoSEQ multiplex PCR; TCRdb's copy keeps in-frame clones and lacks some. The sample contains 75,000 to 95,000 clones, around 85% of which appear only once. The sample here was CD4+ or CD8+ T cells sorted from blood, taken in a trial of the OX40 agonist ivuxolimab. The receptors here all came from an adult with an advanced solid tumor such as melanoma, head and neck, liver or kidney cancer.

V is TRBV5-8 and J is TRBJ1-1; the D is unclear. This CDR3 is 12 amino acids long. Germline loops: CDR1 SGHTS, CDR2 YDEGEE. V dropped 2 bases and J dropped 10 bases, with 12 bases sitting between them. DNA of the CDR3: TGTGCCAGCAGCTTTCAGCTCCTTGGAGCTTTCTTT. Residues: CASSFQLLGAFF.

The gene calls are TRBV18 and TRBJ2-5; 7 nucleotides align to TRBD1. This CDR3 region has 16 residues. The germline V gene has CDR1 KGHSH and CDR2 LQKENI. J was trimmed by 2 bases and V by 6 bases; bases with no gene match: 12. The CDR3 region is CASSLGQAVGQETQYF. The CDR3 nucleotides are TGTGCCAGCTCCCTCGGACAGGCGGTAGGACAAGAGACCCAGTACTTC.

The V call is TRBV18, the J call TRBJ1-6, with D perhaps TRBD1 (6 bases). Trimming removed 3 bases from V and 9 bases from J, with 18 bases in between. CDR1 and CDR2 (germline): KGHSH, LQKENI. The CDR3 has 16 amino acids. CDR3 in amino acids: CASSPPGTRGVSPLHF. CDR3 bases: TGTGCCAGCTCACCGCCCGGGACAAGGGGAGTTTCACCCCTCCACTTT.

The chain has TRBV12-5 and TRBJ1-2, with a weak D call TRBD1 (5 bases). The germline V gene encodes CDR1 LGHNT and CDR2 FRNRAP. V lost 6 bases to trimming and J lost 8 bases, with 16 bases between them. CDR3 size: 13 residues. The CDR3 is CASGLIERGGYTF. Written as DNA, the CDR3 is TGTGCTAGTGGCCTGATCGAAAGGGGCGGCTACACCTTC.

The chain employs TRBV4-1 and TRBJ1-2, with 8 bases fitting TRBD1. J lost 4 bases, V lost 4 bases, and 5 bases had no gene match. Germline V gene sequence: CDR1 MGHRA, CDR2 YSYEKL. This CDR3 comprises 14 residues. This CDR3 reads CASSPGQGGYGYTF. CDR3 bases: TGCGCCAGCAGCCCCGGACAGGGAGGCTATGGCTACACCTTC.

This chain uses TRBV5-8 with TRBJ2-3; a possible D gene is TRBD2 (7 bases). CDR1 SGHTS and CDR2 YDEGEE come from the germline V gene. The V and J ends lost 4 bases and 1 base respectively, with 16 bases between them. The CDR3 sequence is 16 residues long. In DNA form, the CDR3 reads TGTGCCAGCAGCCTTCGGAAAGGGGGGGGCACAGATACGCAGTATTTT. As protein: CASSLRKGGGTDTQYF.

This clone was observed once. The V call is TRBV5-1, the J call TRBJ2-7; no reliable D call. Trimming stripped 0 bases from V and 7 bases from J, with 17 bases between. Germline assignment: CDR1 SGHRS and CDR2 YFSETQ. This CDR3 spans 15 amino acids. CDR3 sequence (DNA): TGCGCCAGCAGCTTGGGGTCGACGGCGACGCGGGAGCAGTACGTC. Protein product: CASSLGSTATREQYV.

The chain employs TRBV7-8 and TRBJ1-2; D is unclear. The CDR3 has 12 amino acids. Germline CDR1 SGHVS, CDR2 FQNEAQ. V dropped 1 base and J dropped 3 bases, with 3 bases sitting between them. The CDR3 nucleotides read TGTGCCAGCAGCTTAGGGGACTATGGCTACACCTTC. This sequence encodes CASSLGDYGYTF. The variable domain in full, completed from reference TRBV7-8 and TRBJ1-2, reads GAGVSQSPRYKVAKRGQDVALRCDPISGHVSLFWYQQALGQGPEFLTYFQNEAQLDKSGLPSDRFFAERPEGSVSTLKIQRTQQEDSAVYLCASSLGDYGYTFGSGTRLTVV.

The chain recombines TRBV5-1 with TRBJ1-6; no reliable D call. V was pared by 4 bases and J by 6 bases, with 11 bases between. Germline CDR1 is SGHRS and CDR2 is YFSETQ. The CDR3 consists of 14 residues. CDR3 loop: CASSLDPGNSPLHF. The CDR3 bases are TGCGCCAGCAGCCTCGACCCGGGTAATTCACCCCTCCACTTT.

The CDR3 is CASSIDGATGELFF. Written as DNA, the CDR3 is TGTGCCAGTAGTATAGATGGGGCCACCGGGGAGCTGTTTTTT. The chain couples TRBV19 to TRBJ2-2; weak D call: TRBD1 (5 bases). Germline V lookup: CDR1 LNHDA, CDR2 SQIVND (reference sequence). V was trimmed by 0 bases and J by 4 bases, leaving 6 bases between them. The CDR3 consists of 14 residues. Full variable domain (remainder filled in from reference TRBV19 and TRBJ2-2): DGGITQSPKYLFRKEGQNVTLSCEQNLNHDAMYWYRQDPGQGLRLIYYSQIVNDFQKGDIAEGYSVSREKKESFPLTVTSAQKNPTAFYLCASSIDGATGELFFGEGSRLTVL.

V usage is TRBV10-3 and J usage is TRBJ2-1; 9 nucleotides align to TRBD1. The germline CDR1 and CDR2 sequences are ENHRY and SYGVKD. Losses at the gene ends were 0 bases for V and 7 bases for J; bases not matched to a gene: 7. The CDR3 covers 16 residues. The CDR3 reads CAISESKQGASNEQFF. CDR3 in DNA: TGTGCCATCAGTGAGTCGAAACAGGGGGCTAGTAATGAGCAGTTCTTC.

The chain employs TRBV7-9 and TRBJ2-3, with 10 bases aligning to TRBD2. CDR1 is SEHNR, CDR2 FQNEAQ, per germline (reference sequence). V shed 4 bases and J 1 base; nucleotides not matched to a gene: 8. The CDR3 has 17 amino acids. The CDR3 loop is CASSSPPGTSGTDTQYF. CDR3 nucleotides: TGTGCCAGCAGCTCCCCCCCCGGGACTAGCGGCACAGATACGCAGTATTTT.

The V gene is TRBV6-5, the J gene TRBJ2-7; D gene unclear. The CDR3 loop spans 8 amino acids. In germline, CDR1 is MNHEY, CDR2 SVGAGI. CDR3 sequence reads: CIYYEQYV. DNA of the CDR3: TGTATTTACTACGAGCAGTACGTC.

The CDR3 sequence is CASSQRLVINEQFF. The CDR3 coding sequence is TGTGCCAGCAGCCAACGACTAGTAATCAATGAGCAGTTCTTC. The gene calls are TRBV7-8 and TRBJ2-1, with D possibly matching TRBD2 (6 bases). Deletions cut 5 bases from V and 6 bases from J, with 14 bases between. This CDR3 is built from 14 residues. Looked up from germline, CDR1 is SGHVS and CDR2 is FQNEAQ.

The chain couples TRBV6-1 to TRBJ1-1; D is possibly TRBD1 (5 bases). Per the germline V gene, CDR1 is MNHNS and CDR2 is SASEGT. CDR3 length equals 15 residues. Between the trimmed V and J ends, which lost 8 bases and 6 bases, there was a span of 22 bases. CDR3 amino acids: CASASPGGKISEAFF. CDR3 nucleotides: TGTGCCAGCGCTAGTCCGGGGGGTAAAATCTCTGAAGCTTTCTTT.

The chain is built from TRBV27 and TRBJ2-1; 7 bases agree with TRBD1. CDR1 and CDR2 (germline): MNHEY, SMNVEV (reference sequence). The CDR3 loop spans 14 amino acids. V lost 8 bases to trimming and J lost 2 bases; unmatched junction nucleotides: 6. CDR3 nucleotides: TGTGCCAGCTGGGGAAGGGGGCCCTACAATGAGCAGTTCTTC. Its protein is CASWGRGPYNEQFF.

This rearrangement joins TRBV6-1 to TRBJ1-1; D ambiguous. The CDR3 length is 13 residues. Germline CDR1 MNHNS, CDR2 SASEGT. Trimming pared 6 bases from V and 11 bases from J, leaving 19 bases between. The CDR3 here is CASSGTRVQWAFF. The CDR3 region has the DNA TGTGCCAGCAGCGGTACCCGGGTCCAGTGGGCTTTCTTT.

The chain is built from TRBV19 and TRBJ1-1; D gene uncertain. The CDR3 runs to 14 residues. In germline, CDR1 is LNHDA, CDR2 SQIVND (reference sequence). V gave up 3 bases and J gave up 1 base, with 9 bases separating them. For the CDR3, the DNA is TGTGCCAGTAGTATCGGCGGGCAGAACACTGAAGCTTTCTTT. Translated, it gives CASSIGGQNTEAFF.

J is TRBJ2-7 and V is TRBV7-2; 13 bases are a match to TRBD2. Germline-derived CDR1 and CDR2 are SGHTA and FQGNSA. The CDR3 covers 17 residues. The junction had 16 bases not matched to a gene; V was cut back by 6 bases and J by 8 bases. CDR3 loop: CASSRQGLGLAGPQQYV. CDR3 bases: TGTGCCAGCAGTCGCCAGGGGTTGGGACTAGCGGGGCCCCAGCAGTACGTC.

V is TRBV12-1 and J is TRBJ1-2; the table's D call TRBD1 went unverified against the DNA. TRBV12-1 is flagged as a pseudogene. This CDR3 has 18 amino acids. CDR3 sequence reads: CASSPQGVGTGVYYGYTF. The CDR3 DNA sequence: TGTGCCAGCAGCCCCCAGGGGGTCGGGACAGGGGTTTACTATGGCTACACCTTC.

This chain joins TRBV9 and TRBJ2-2; possibly TRBD1 or TRBD2 for D (5 bases each). Germline values: CDR1 SGDLS, CDR2 YYNGEE. Trimming removed 2 bases from V and 1 base from J, with 9 bases in between. The CDR3 is 15 residues long. The CDR3 loop is CASSVRDVNTGELFF. Here the CDR3 DNA reads TGTGCCAGCAGCGTTCGGGACGTGAACACCGGGGAGCTGTTTTTT.

The sample holds a few counts of this clone. This rearrangement joins TRBV10-3 to TRBJ1-2; no clear D. The germline gives CDR1 ENHRY, CDR2 SYGVKD. Trimming pared 5 bases from V and 4 bases from J, leaving 8 bases between. This CDR3 is 12 amino acids long. The CDR3 spells CAISPEVYGYTF. The DNA for the CDR3 is TGTGCCATCAGTCCGGAGGTCTATGGCTACACCTTC.

In its sample, this clone was seen once. This chain uses TRBV18 with TRBJ1-2; unclear D gene. The CDR3 is made up of 12 amino acids. Germline assignment: CDR1 KGHSH and CDR2 LQKENI. Trimming cost V 4 bases and J 4 bases, with 7 bases left between them. The CDR3 is CASSQPAYGYTF. DNA for the CDR3: TGTGCCAGCTCACAGCCAGCCTATGGCTACACCTTC.

Of note for this clone: The sample has other DNA sequences that encode this CDR3 too. The chain uses TRBV6-5 and TRBJ1-2; D gene unclear. The germline CDR1 and CDR2 sequences are MNHEY and SVGAGI. V was trimmed by 4 bases and J by 0 bases, leaving 6 bases between them. This CDR3 has 13 amino acids. The CDR3 loop is CASSSAANYGYTF. The CDR3 coding sequence is TGTGCCAGCAGTTCTGCAGCTAACTATGGCTACACCTTC.

V gene TRBV5-4 combines with J gene TRBJ2-5, with TRBD2 matching over 9 bases. Germline-derived CDR1 and CDR2 are SGHNT and YYREEE (reference sequence). V gave up 3 bases and J gave up 4 bases; unmatched junction bases: 13. This CDR3 is built from 17 residues. This chain's CDR3 is CASSSLNSGGEGETQYF. CDR3 coding DNA: TGTGCCAGCAGCTCTCTAAATAGCGGGGGAGAGGGAGAGACCCAGTACTTC.

This chain joins TRBV5-1 and TRBJ2-6, with D unclear. Germline CDR1 SGHRS, CDR2 YFSETQ. Trimming stripped 0 bases from V and 0 bases from J, with 10 bases between. There are 17 residues in the CDR3. DNA of the CDR3: TGCGCCAGCAGCTTGGATCCTAGATCCTCTGGGGCCAACGTCCTGACTTTC. Its translation: CASSLDPRSSGANVLTF.

The rearrangement joins TRBV6-5 to TRBJ1-2, with a weak D call TRBD1 (6 bases). Germline V CDR1 and CDR2: MNHEY, SVGAGI. With 2 bases removed from V and 8 bases from J, the gap between germline ends came to 15 bases. The CDR3 runs 14 residues. The CDR3 region is CASSYSDGGRGYTF. The CDR3 region has the DNA TGTGCCAGCAGTTACAGCGACGGGGGGCGCGGCTACACCTTC.

This chain connects TRBV6-6 to TRBJ1-4; 7 bases map to TRBD1. After removal of 7 bases from V and 4 bases from J, the junction contained 9 bases not matched to a gene. In germline, CDR1 is MNHNY, CDR2 SVGAGI (reference sequence). The CDR3 totals 15 residues. As DNA, the CDR3 is TGTGCCAGCACCACCGGGACAGCTTATAATGAAAAACTGTTTTTT. This translates into CASTTGTAYNEKLFF.

The rearrangement uses TRBV4-2 and TRBJ1-1; D gene uncertain. The CDR3 covers 14 residues. The V end lost 1 base, the J end lost 1 base, and 7 bases lay between the germline ends. Germline CDR1 and CDR2: LGHNA and YNFKEQ. CDR3 amino acids: CASSQVQPNTEAFF. The CDR3 DNA reads TGTGCCAGCAGCCAAGTACAGCCGAACACTGAAGCTTTCTTT.

This chain links TRBV19 with TRBJ1-2; D is ambiguous. Trimming cost V 5 bases and J 0 bases, with 19 bases left between them. The CDR3 consists of 17 residues. Germline V lookup: CDR1 LNHDA, CDR2 SQIVND (reference sequence). DNA for the CDR3: TGTGCCAGTAGTGCATCTTTTCTGCCTATACCTAACTATGGCTACACCTTC. This gives the protein CASSASFLPIPNYGYTF.